One TCR beta chain is described in this entry. The antigen is undetermined. The data were taken from a study of T cell responses to AZD1222 COVID-19 vaccine. Study findings and constraints: Epitopes outside B.1.351 and B.1.1.7 mutated regions reportedly drew nearly half of spike TCRs.

This CDR3 comprises 20 residues. The germline V gene has CDR1 MNHEY and CDR2 SVGEGT. Losses at the gene ends were 0 bases for V and 0 bases for J; bases not matched to a gene: 9. Profiling relied on immunoSEQ multiplex PCR, and the TCRdb table lists in-frame clones only, not all of them. The table lists approximately 100,000 clones, 90% of them singletons. The gene calls are TRBV6-2 or TRBV6-3 and TRBJ1-6; 9 bases are a match to TRBD1. The material sequenced was peripheral blood, taken on day 0 of AZD1222 vaccination. This TCR came from an adult in good health. The CDR3 DNA follows: TGTGCCAGCAGTTACTCTGGGACAGGGACCCGCCGCTCCTATAATTCACCCCTCCACTTT. It translates to CASSYSGTGTRRSYNSPLHF.